This section outlines one TCR beta chain sequence together with its context. Its antigen is still unknown. These data are taken from a study of identical twins. Overall study findings and caveats: Out-of-frame alpha sequences shared between twins exhibited an excess of low generation probability. Twins' surplus sharing was weaker for beta out-of-frame sequences.

A universal primer site was added by template switching, and unique molecular identifiers were carried by the cDNA. TCRdb itself ran the 5' RACE reads through MiXCR, one entry per CDR3 protein. The table shows about 550,000 distinct CDR3 sequences, with about 22% occurring only once. With no exceptions, donors were healthy Caucasians. V lost 3 bases, J lost 0 bases, and 9 bases lay in between. The CDR3 is made up of 15 amino acids. CDR1 ENHRY and CDR2 SYGVKD come from the germline V gene. This sample was also put to use in a study of yellow fever vaccine responses in identical twins.

Material for sequencing was CD4+ T cells sorted from blood. This clonotype originated in a woman aged 18-30 years in good health. V usage is TRBV10-3 and J usage is TRBJ2-1; D may be TRBD1 or TRBD2 (6 bases each). Here the CDR3 DNA reads TGTGCCATCAGTGAAGGAGGGGGCTCCTACAATGAGCAGTTCTTC. Translated: CAISEGGGSYNEQFF.